This T cell receptor (beta chain) was identified during a study of blood T cell repertoires in COVID-19. In the study overall: Sites in the United States, Italy and Spain provided acute and convalescent COVID-19 samples. From T cells, B-cell-depleted T cells, or PBMCs came the material, which was cDNA or gDNA.

Trimming pared 4 bases from V and 3 bases from J, leaving 6 bases between. Per the germline V gene, CDR1 is DFQATT and CDR2 is SNEGSKA (reference sequence). The CDR3 is 11 residues long. Original methodology: Reference gene primer amplification gave estimated nucleated cell counts. Libraries were prepared by immunoSEQ multiplex PCR; TCRdb keeps only in-frame clonotypes and omits some of them. V and J calls and clone size are copied from that table; D and trimming were computed from the DNA. The data contain 50,000 or so clones, around 84% of them singletons. The clonotype was recovered from a man aged 45 to 65 with acute or convalescent COVID-19. The sample was peripheral blood. This rearrangement joins TRBV20-1 to TRBJ2-5; a possible D gene is TRBD1 (6 bases). The CDR3 DNA follows: TGCAGTGCTACAGGGGAAGAGACCCAGTACTTC. Residues: CSATGEETQYF.